This T cell receptor beta chain was identified in a study of technical replicates of blood from a handful of donors. Using immunoSEQ multiplex PCR, the repertoire was profiled, and TCRdb retains in-frame clones only, with some absent. The data hold about 70,000 clones, with about 96% observed a single time. Germline CDR1 reads MGHDK; CDR2 reads SYGVNS. The CDR3 has 13 amino acids. V lost 5 bases and J lost 1, with 5 bases in between. Sample: T cells isolated from PBMCs. The chain employs TRBV25-1 and TRBJ2-2; D gene uncertain. The source of this sequence is a human donor in good health. The CDR3 DNA follows: TGTGCCAGCAGTCTAAAGAACACCGGGGAGCTGTTTTTT. It codes for CASSLKNTGELFF.